This TCR beta chain stems from a study of shared clonotypes between healthy human individuals. Across the whole study: Those who served as donors were a couple of women and three men between the ages of 18 and 49.

Several immunoSEQ plates held equal portions of the genomic DNA taken from each subset. Here immunoSEQ multiplex PCR was the method, and the copy in TCRdb shows in-frame clones only, minus some. The sample carries approximately 1.4 million clones, around 98% recorded once. V gave up 3 bases and J gave up 1 base, with 6 bases separating them. The CDR3 contains 13 residues. Germline CDR1 KGHSH, CDR2 LQKENI. As regards this clone: Other DNA sequences in the same sample also yield this CDR3.

The sequence was collected from a man aged 25-45 years in good health. The sample comprised naive CD4+ T cells sorted from blood. Subset meaning: CD45RA+ positively selected. The rearrangement joins TRBV18 to TRBJ1-1; D is uncertain. The CDR3 coding sequence is TGTGCCAGCTCACCTCGAGAGAACACTGAAGCTTTCTTT. Amino acid sequence: CASSPRENTEAFF.